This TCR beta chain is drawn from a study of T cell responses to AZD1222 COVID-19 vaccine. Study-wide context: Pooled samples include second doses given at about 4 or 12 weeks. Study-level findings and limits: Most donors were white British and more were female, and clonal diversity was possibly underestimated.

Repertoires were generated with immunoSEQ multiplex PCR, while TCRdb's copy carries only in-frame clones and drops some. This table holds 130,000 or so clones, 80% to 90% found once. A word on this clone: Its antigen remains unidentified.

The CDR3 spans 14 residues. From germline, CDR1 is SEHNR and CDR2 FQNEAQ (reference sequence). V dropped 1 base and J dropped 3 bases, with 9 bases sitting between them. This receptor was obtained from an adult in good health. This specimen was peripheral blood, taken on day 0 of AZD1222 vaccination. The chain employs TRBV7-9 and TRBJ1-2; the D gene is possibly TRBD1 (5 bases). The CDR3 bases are TGTGCCAGCAGCTTAGTCGGGACCTACTATGGCTACACCTTC. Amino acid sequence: CASSLVGTYYGYTF.